This T cell receptor beta chain was sequenced for a study of PD-1 blockade in classical Hodgkin lymphoma. Overall study results and limits: The study reported lower baseline TCR diversity in newly diagnosed patients than in healthy donors.

To note about this clone: Its target is not known.

Germline values: CDR1 SGHRS, CDR2 YFSETQ. V lost 0 bases to trimming and J lost 1 base, with 10 bases between them. The CDR3 contains 15 residues. The method was immunoSEQ multiplex PCR; TCRdb's version includes in-frame clones alone and lacks a portion of them. The table has approximately 18,000 clones, 65% seen once. Every patient was affected by relapse after autologous stem cell transplantation, while exposure to brentuximab vedotin was not uniform. Here the sequenced sample was peripheral blood mononuclear cells (PBMCs), taken before the second cycle of nivolumab. The source of this sequence is a human donor with classical Hodgkin lymphoma. V and J are TRBV5-1 and TRBJ1-1, with D perhaps TRBD1 (5 bases). Here the CDR3 reads CASSLEATGNTEAFF. The CDR3 bases are TGCGCCAGCAGCTTGGAGGCTACAGGGAACACTGAAGCTTTCTTT.